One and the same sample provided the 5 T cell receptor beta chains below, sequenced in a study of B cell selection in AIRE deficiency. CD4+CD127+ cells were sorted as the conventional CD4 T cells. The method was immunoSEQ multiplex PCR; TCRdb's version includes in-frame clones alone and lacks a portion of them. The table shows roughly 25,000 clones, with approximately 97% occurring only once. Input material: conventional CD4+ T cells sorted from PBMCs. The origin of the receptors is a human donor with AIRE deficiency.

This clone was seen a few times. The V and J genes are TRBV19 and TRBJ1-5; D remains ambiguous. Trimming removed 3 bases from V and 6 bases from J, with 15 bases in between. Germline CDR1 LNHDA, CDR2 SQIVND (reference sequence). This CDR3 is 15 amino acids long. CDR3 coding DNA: TGTGCCAGTAGTATCGTTTTTGCGGAGGGTCAGCCCCAGCATTTT. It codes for CASSIVFAEGQPQHF.

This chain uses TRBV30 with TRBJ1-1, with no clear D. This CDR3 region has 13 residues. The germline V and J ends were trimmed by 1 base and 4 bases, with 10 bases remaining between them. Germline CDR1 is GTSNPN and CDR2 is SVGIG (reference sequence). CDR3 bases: TGTGCCTGGAGTGAGGGTACAGCCACTGAAGCTTTCTTT. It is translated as CAWSEGTATEAFF.

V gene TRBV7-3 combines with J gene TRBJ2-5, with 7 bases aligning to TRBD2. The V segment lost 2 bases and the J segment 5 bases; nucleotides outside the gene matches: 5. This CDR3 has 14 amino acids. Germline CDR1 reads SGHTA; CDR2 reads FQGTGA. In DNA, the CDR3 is TGTGCCAGCAGCTTAGCGGCGGGAGATGAGACCCAGTACTTC. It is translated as CASSLAAGDETQYF.

CDR3 coding DNA: TGCAGCGTGTCGGACAGGGCCTACGAGCAGTACTTC. It specifies CSVSDRAYEQYF. The V gene is TRBV29-1, the J gene TRBJ2-7; TRBD1 matches 8 bases. Trimming took 6 bases from V and 2 from J; bases not matched to a gene: 3. CDR3 length equals 12 residues. Germline CDR1 and CDR2: SQVTM and ANQGSEA.

The CDR3 spells CASSLLSGLSGYTF. The CDR3 DNA is TGTGCCAGCAGTTTATTATCAGGGTTAAGCGGCTACACCTTC. The chain is built from TRBV28 and TRBJ1-2; TRBD1 is a possible D gene (5 bases). The CDR3 is 14 residues long. Trimming removed 1 base from V and 8 bases from J, with 14 bases in between. Germline V gene sequence: CDR1 MDHEN, CDR2 SYDVKM.